This T cell receptor (beta chain) was captured by sequencing in a study of T-cell reconstitution after alpha-beta-depleted transplantation in children. The TCRbeta library was prepared with unique molecular identifiers. TCRdb called the PCR reads again in MiXCR, with one record for every CDR3 protein. The data show around 93,000 distinct CDR3 sequences, approximately 8.4% seen once. CDR3 length equals 19 residues. Per the germline V gene, CDR1 is DFQATT and CDR2 is SNEGSKA (reference sequence). The V and J ends lost 5 bases and 1 base, in that order; junction bases with no gene match: 15. This clonotype was picked up many times.

Material: PBMCs from the stem cell graft donor, obtained from the stem cell graft. The gene calls are TRBV20-1 and TRBJ1-5; TRBD1 aligns across 12 bases. This receptor was identified in a human donor who donated a stem cell graft to a child with congenital amegakaryocytic thrombocytopenia. CDR3 protein: CSAPSPGTGGLGSNQPQHF. DNA for the CDR3: TGCAGTGCTCCAAGCCCCGGGACAGGGGGCTTAGGGAGCAATCAGCCCCAGCATTTT.